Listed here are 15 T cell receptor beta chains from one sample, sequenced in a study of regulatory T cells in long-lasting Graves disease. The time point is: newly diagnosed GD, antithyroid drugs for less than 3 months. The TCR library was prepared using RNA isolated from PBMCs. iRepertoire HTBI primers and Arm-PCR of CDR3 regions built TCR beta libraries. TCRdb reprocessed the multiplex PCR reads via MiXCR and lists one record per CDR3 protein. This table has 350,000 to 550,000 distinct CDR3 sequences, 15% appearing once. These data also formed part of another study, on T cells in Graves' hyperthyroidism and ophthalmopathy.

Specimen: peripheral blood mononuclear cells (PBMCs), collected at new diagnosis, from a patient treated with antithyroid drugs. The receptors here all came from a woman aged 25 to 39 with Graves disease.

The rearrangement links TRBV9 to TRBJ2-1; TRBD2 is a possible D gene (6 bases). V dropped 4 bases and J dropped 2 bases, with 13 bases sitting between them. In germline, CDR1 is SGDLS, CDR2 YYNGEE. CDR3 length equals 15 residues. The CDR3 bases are TGTGCCAGCAGCTTGAGCGGGTACCCCTACAATGAGCAGTTCTTC. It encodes CASSLSGYPYNEQFF.

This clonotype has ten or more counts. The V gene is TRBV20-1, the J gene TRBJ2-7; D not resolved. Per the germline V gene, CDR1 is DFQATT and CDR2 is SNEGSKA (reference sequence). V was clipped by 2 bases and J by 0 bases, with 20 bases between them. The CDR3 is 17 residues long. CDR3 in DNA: TGCAGTGCTAGACCCACCCCGACCCTGATCAGCTCCTACGAGCAGTACTTC. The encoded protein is CSARPTPTLISSYEQYF.

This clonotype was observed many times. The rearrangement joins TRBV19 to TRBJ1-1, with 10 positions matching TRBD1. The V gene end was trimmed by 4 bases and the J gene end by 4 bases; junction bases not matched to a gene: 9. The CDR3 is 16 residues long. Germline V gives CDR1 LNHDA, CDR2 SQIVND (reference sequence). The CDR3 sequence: CASSTRQGAGSTEAFF. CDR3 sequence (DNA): TGTGCCAGTAGTACCCGACAGGGGGCAGGGTCCACTGAAGCTTTCTTT.

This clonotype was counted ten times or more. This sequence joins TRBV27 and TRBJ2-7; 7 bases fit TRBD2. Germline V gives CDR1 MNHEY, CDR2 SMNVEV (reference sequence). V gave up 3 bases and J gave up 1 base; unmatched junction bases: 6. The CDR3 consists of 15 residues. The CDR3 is CASSFGRERSYEQYF. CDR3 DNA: TGTGCCAGCAGTTTCGGGCGGGAGAGGTCCTACGAGCAGTACTTC.

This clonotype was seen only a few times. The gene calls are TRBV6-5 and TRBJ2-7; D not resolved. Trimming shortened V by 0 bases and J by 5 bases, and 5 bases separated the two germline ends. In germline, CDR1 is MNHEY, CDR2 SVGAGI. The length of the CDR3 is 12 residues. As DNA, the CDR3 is TGTGCCAGCAGTTACTCAAACCACGAGCAGTACTTC. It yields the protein CASSYSNHEQYF.

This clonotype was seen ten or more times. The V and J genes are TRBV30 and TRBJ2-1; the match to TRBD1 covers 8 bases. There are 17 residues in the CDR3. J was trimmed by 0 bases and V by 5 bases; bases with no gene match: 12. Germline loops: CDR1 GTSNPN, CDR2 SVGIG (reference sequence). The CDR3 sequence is CAWHGQGKISSYNEQFF. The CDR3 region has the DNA TGTGCCTGGCATGGACAGGGAAAAATTAGCTCCTACAATGAGCAGTTCTTC.

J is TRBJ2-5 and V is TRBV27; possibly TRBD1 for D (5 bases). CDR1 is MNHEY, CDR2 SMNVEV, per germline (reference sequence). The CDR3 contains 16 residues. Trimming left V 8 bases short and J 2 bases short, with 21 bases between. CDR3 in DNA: TGTGCCAGCTCAGGGCAGGGTGGTATCACGCAAGAGACCCAGTACTTC. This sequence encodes CASSGQGGITQETQYF.

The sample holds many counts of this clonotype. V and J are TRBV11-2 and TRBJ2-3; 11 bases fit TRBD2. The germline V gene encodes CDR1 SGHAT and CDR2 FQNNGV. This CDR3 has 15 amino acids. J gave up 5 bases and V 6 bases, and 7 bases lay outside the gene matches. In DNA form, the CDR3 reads TGTGCCAGCAGTCCTCAACTAGCGGGGGAAGATACGCAGTATTTT. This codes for CASSPQLAGEDTQYF. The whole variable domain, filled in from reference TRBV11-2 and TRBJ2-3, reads EAGVAQSPRYKIIEKRQSVAFWCNPISGHATLYWYQQILGQGPKLLIQFQNNGVVDDSQLPKDRFSAERLKGVDSTLKIQPAKLEDSAVYLCASSPQLAGEDTQYFGPGTRLTVL.

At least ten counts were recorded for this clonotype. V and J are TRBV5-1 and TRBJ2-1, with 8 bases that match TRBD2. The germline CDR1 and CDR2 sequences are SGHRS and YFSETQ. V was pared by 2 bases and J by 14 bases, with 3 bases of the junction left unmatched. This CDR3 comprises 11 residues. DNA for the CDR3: TGCGCCAGCAGCTTTAGCGGGAAAAAGTTCTTC. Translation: CASSFSGKKFF.

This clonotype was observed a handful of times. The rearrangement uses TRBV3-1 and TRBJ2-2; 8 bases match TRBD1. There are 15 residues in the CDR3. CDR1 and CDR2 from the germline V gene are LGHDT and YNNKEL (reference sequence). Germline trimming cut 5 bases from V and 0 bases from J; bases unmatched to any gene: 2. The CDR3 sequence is CASSYRGTNTGELFF. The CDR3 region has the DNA TGTGCCAGCAGCTACAGGGGGACGAACACCGGGGAGCTGTTTTTT.

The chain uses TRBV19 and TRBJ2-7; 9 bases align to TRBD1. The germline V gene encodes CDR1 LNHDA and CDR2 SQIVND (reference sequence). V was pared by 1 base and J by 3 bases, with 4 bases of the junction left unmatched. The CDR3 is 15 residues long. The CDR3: CASSIAGQGFYEQYF. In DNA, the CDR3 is TGTGCCAGTAGTATAGCGGGACAGGGCTTCTACGAGCAGTACTTC.

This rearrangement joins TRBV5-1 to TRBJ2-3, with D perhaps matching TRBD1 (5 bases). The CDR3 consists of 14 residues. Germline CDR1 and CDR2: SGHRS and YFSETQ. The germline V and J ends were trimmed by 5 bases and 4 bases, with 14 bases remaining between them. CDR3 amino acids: CASRTSSRADTQYF. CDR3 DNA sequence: TGCGCCAGCAGAACCTCATCCAGGGCAGATACGCAGTATTTT. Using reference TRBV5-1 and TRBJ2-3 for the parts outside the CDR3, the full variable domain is KAGVTQTPRYLIKTRGQQVTLSCSPISGHRSVSWYQQTPGQGLQFLFEYFSETQRNKGNFPGRFSGRQFSNSRSEMNVSTLELGDSALYLCASRTSSRADTQYFGPGTRLTVL.

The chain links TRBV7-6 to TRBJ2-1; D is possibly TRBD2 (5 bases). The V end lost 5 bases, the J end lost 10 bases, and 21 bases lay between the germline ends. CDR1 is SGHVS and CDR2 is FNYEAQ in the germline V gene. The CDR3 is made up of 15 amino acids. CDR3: CASSPLSSGFGEQFF. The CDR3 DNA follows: TGTGCCAGCAGCCCCCTCTCGAGCGGCTTCGGGGAGCAGTTCTTC.

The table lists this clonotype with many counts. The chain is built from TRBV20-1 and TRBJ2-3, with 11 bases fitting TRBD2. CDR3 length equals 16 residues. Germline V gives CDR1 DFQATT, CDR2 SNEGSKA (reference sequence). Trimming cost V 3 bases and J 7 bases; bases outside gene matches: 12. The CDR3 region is CSARRLSLAGGYTQYF. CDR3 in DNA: TGCAGTGCTAGGAGGCTGTCCCTAGCGGGAGGATATACGCAGTATTTT.

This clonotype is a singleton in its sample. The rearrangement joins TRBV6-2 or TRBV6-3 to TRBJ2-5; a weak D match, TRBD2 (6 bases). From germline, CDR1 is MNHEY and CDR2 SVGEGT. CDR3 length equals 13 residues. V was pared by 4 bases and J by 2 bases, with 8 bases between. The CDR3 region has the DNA TGTGCCAGCAGTTGGGGGGTACAAGAGACCCAGTACTTC. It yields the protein CASSWGVQETQYF.